Ten or more counts support the clone carrying this T cell receptor (beta chain). Its antigen is as yet unknown. This entry is derived from a study of early T cells in non-severe SARS-CoV-2 infection. Whole-study context: Bulk RNA isolated from unsorted whole blood underwent sequencing; chains were not paired. Study-level results: VDJdb matching favored anti-spike CD8 responses, missing private and CD4 specificities.

The CDR3 is made up of 12 amino acids. CDR1 and CDR2 (germline): SQVTM, ANQGSEA. V shed 7 bases and J 5 bases; nucleotides not matched to a gene: 1. Molecules of cDNA were individually given unique molecular identifiers that were attached to them. MiXCR, run by TCRdb on the 5' RACE reads, gives a single entry per CDR3 protein. This repertoire shows roughly 27,000 distinct CDR3 sequences, around 3.9% found once; its top ten account for 3.5% to 5%. Sequencing was performed on whole blood. This chain connects TRBV29-1 to TRBJ2-1, with TRBD2 matching 11 bases. The clonotype originates from an adult who was a healthcare worker with PCR-confirmed SARS-CoV-2 infection or an uninfected control (not recorded which). The DNA for the CDR3 is TGCAGCGGGGGACTAGCGGACAATGAGCAGTTCTTC. Its translation is CSGGLADNEQFF.